The 15 T cell receptor beta chains presented below share a single source sample, sequenced in a study of T-cell reconstitution after alpha-beta-depleted transplantation in children. This sample's TCRbeta library carried unique molecular identifier barcodes. One entry per CDR3 protein results from TCRdb running MiXCR on the PCR reads. The repertoire has 450,000 to 600,000 distinct CDR3 sequences, around a third of them found once; the top ten carry 2% to 3%. Sequenced material: PBMCs from the stem cell graft donor, taken from the stem cell graft. The receptors were sampled from a human donor who donated a stem cell graft to a child with aplastic anemia.

The rearrangement uses TRBV7-9 and TRBJ2-2; D not resolved. V was cut by 5 bases and J by 6 bases, with 13 bases left in between. CDR1 is SEHNR and CDR2 is FQNEAQ in the germline V gene (reference sequence). CDR3 length: 14 amino acids. Here the CDR3 reads CASSPIWAPGELFF. The CDR3, as DNA: TGTGCCAGCAGCCCCATTTGGGCCCCCGGGGAGCTGTTTTTT. Variable domain in full (rest from reference TRBV7-9 and TRBJ2-2): DTGVSQNPRHKITKRGQNVTFRCDPISEHNRLYWYRQTLGQGPEFLTYFQNEAQLEKSRLLSDRFSAERPKGSFSTLEIQRTEQGDSAMYLCASSPIWAPGELFFGEGSRLTVL.

The gene calls are TRBV11-2 and TRBJ2-1; 11 bases are shared with TRBD1. CDR1 and CDR2 from the germline V gene are SGHAT and FQNNGV. The CDR3 loop spans 16 amino acids. J lost 3 bases, V lost 2 bases, and 3 bases had no gene match. CDR3 in amino acids: CASSLYGTGGYNEQFF. The CDR3 DNA follows: TGTGCCAGCAGCTTATACGGGACAGGGGGCTACAATGAGCAGTTCTTC. The whole variable domain, remainder taken from reference TRBV11-2 and TRBJ2-1, is EAGVAQSPRYKIIEKRQSVAFWCNPISGHATLYWYQQILGQGPKLLIQFQNNGVVDDSQLPKDRFSAERLKGVDSTLKIQPAKLEDSAVYLCASSLYGTGGYNEQFFGPGTRLTVL.

This clonotype was counted a few times. The rearrangement uses TRBV18 and TRBJ2-5, with D perhaps TRBD2 (6 bases). The germline V gene has CDR1 KGHSH and CDR2 LQKENI. This CDR3 is built from 13 residues. The V end was cut by 6 bases, the J end by 6 bases, with 14 bases between. As DNA, the CDR3 is TGTGCCAGCTCCTCGGGGGACGAAAAGACCCAGTACTTC. Amino acids: CASSSGDEKTQYF.

This clonotype was seen more than once but under ten times. The V gene is TRBV27, the J gene TRBJ2-1, with 7 bases matching TRBD1. The ends lost 3 bases at V and 0 bases at J; junction bases unmatched: 8. The germline V gene has CDR1 MNHEY and CDR2 SMNVEV (reference sequence). This CDR3 spans 17 amino acids. CDR3 coding DNA: TGTGCCAGCAGTTTGAGGACAGGCCCCCGCTCCTACAATGAGCAGTTCTTC. This encodes CASSLRTGPRSYNEQFF.

A single count supports this clonotype. The chain uses TRBV12-3 or TRBV12-4 and TRBJ2-1, with TRBD1 matching 10 bases. The J segment lost 7 bases and the V segment lost 0 bases, leaving 6 bases of the junction unmatched. The CDR3 is 16 amino acids. The CDR3 is CASSLARQGARNEQFF. The DNA of the CDR3 is TGTGCCAGCAGTTTAGCCCGACAGGGGGCGCGGAATGAGCAGTTCTTC.

V usage is TRBV7-6 and J usage is TRBJ2-5, with 9 positions matching TRBD2. The CDR3 covers 15 residues. With 1 base clipped from V and 3 bases from J, the junction kept 3 bases outside the gene matches. Germline V gene data show CDR1 as SGHVS and CDR2 as FNYEAQ. The CDR3 region is CASSLGKREEETQYF. CDR3 in DNA: TGTGCCAGCAGCTTAGGGAAGCGGGAGGAAGAGACCCAGTACTTC.

The chain links TRBV4-3 to TRBJ2-3; no firm D call. Germline V gives CDR1 LGHNA, CDR2 YSLEER. The CDR3 totals 12 residues. Between the trimmed V and J ends, which lost 1 base and 5 bases, there was a span of 4 bases. CDR3 residues: CASSQVGDTQYF. The CDR3 DNA reads TGCGCCAGCAGCCAAGTTGGAGATACGCAGTATTTT.

In its sample, this clonotype was seen a few times. The V gene is TRBV6-1, the J gene TRBJ2-1; 12 nucleotides match TRBD2. CDR1 MNHNS and CDR2 SASEGT come from the germline V gene. The CDR3 totals 16 residues. The V and J ends lost 7 bases and 7 bases, in that order; junction bases with no gene match: 11. The CDR3 nucleotides are TGTGCCAGCAAATCCCCTCTAGCGGGAGGGGGGAATGAGCAGTTCTTC. Its translation is CASKSPLAGGGNEQFF.

This clonotype was observed a few times. V and J are TRBV19 and TRBJ1-3; D is undetermined. Trimming stripped 11 bases from V and 0 bases from J, with 17 bases between. This CDR3 spans 15 amino acids. The germline CDR1 and CDR2 sequences are LNHDA and SQIVND (reference sequence). As DNA, the CDR3 is TGTGCCGTAGGGAGGGAGGCAGGCTCTGGAAACACCATATATTTT. Residues: CAVGREAGSGNTIYF.

The V and J genes are TRBV18 and TRBJ2-5; perhaps TRBD2 as D (6 bases). Germline V gives CDR1 KGHSH, CDR2 LQKENI. The CDR3 sequence is 16 residues long. The V and J ends lost 0 bases and 5 bases respectively, with 16 bases between them. The CDR3 protein is CASSPPAGGAGETQYF. The DNA of the CDR3 is TGTGCCAGCTCACCACCCGCCGGAGGGGCTGGGGAGACCCAGTACTTC.

V and J are TRBV25-1 and TRBJ2-2; 7 bases are shared with TRBD2. This CDR3 has 16 amino acids. The germline CDR1 and CDR2 sequences are MGHDK and SYGVNS. Trimming at V came to 8 bases and at J to 3 bases, leaving 12 bases not matched to a gene. CDR3 sequence reads: CASDIGGSAYTGELFF. CDR3 nucleotide sequence: TGTGCCAGCGACATTGGCGGGAGCGCGTACACCGGGGAGCTGTTTTTT.

CDR3: CASSRQHSYEQYF. The CDR3 nucleotides are TGTGCCAGCAGCCGACAACACTCTTACGAGCAGTACTTC. The V gene is TRBV7-2, the J gene TRBJ2-7; D is uncertain. Germline lookup yields CDR1 SGHTA and CDR2 FQGNSA. The V end lost 5 bases, the J end lost 4 bases, and 12 bases lay between the germline ends. The CDR3 covers 13 residues.

The chain links TRBV20-1 to TRBJ2-5; D is possibly TRBD2 (6 bases). V was trimmed by 2 bases and J by 0 bases, leaving 16 bases between them. Germline values: CDR1 DFQATT, CDR2 SNEGSKA (reference sequence). The CDR3 extends over 16 amino acids. The CDR3 region has the DNA TGCAGTGCTAGAAGTGGTAGCGGCCCGTACCAAGAGACCCAGTACTTC. It specifies CSARSGSGPYQETQYF.

DNA of the CDR3: TGTGCCAGCACCCGACAGACACAAGGAGAAAAACTGTTTTTT. Translated: CASTRQTQGEKLFF. The chain employs TRBV28 and TRBJ1-4; possibly TRBD1 for D (5 bases). V lost 7 bases and J lost 8, with 17 bases in between. The CDR3 contains 14 residues. The germline gives CDR1 MDHEN, CDR2 SYDVKM.

This clonotype was counted only a few times. The V gene is TRBV10-3, the J gene TRBJ2-5; 9 bases map to TRBD1. The CDR3 runs 13 residues. Trimming removed 6 bases from V and 2 bases from J; junction bases left unmatched: 1. In germline, CDR1 is ENHRY, CDR2 SYGVKD. The CDR3: CAIRGQGQETQYF. The CDR3 DNA reads as TGTGCCATCAGAGGACAGGGGCAAGAGACCCAGTACTTC.